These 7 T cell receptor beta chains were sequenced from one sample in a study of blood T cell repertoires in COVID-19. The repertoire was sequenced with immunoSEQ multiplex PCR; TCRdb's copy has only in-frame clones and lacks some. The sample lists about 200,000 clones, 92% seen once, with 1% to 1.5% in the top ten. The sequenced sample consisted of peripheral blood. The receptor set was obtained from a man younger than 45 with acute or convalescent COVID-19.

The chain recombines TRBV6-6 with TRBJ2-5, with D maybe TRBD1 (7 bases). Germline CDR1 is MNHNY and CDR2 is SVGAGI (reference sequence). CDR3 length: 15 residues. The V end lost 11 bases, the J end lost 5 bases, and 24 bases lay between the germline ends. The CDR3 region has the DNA TGTGCCGCGGGAAACCCCCACAGGGGAAGGGAGACCCAGTACTTC. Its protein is CAAGNPHRGRETQYF.

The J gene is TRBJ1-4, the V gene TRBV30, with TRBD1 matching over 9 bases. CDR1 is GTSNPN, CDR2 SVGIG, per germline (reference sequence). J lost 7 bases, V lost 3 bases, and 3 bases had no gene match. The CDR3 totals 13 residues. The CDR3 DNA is TGTGCCTGGAGGAGACAGGGGGTTGAAAAACTGTTTTTT. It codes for CAWRRQGVEKLFF.

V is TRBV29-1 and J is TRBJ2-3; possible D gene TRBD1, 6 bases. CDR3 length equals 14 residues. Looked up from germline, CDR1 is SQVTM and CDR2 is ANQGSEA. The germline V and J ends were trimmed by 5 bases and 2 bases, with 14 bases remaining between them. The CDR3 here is CSVQPQGVTDTQYF. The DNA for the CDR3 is TGCAGCGTTCAACCACAGGGAGTCACAGATACGCAGTATTTT.

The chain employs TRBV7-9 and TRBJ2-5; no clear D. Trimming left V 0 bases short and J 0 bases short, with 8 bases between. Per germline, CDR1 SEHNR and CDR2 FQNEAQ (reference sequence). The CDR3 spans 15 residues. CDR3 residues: CASSLAQIYQETQYF. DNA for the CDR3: TGTGCCAGCAGCTTAGCACAGATCTACCAAGAGACCCAGTACTTC.

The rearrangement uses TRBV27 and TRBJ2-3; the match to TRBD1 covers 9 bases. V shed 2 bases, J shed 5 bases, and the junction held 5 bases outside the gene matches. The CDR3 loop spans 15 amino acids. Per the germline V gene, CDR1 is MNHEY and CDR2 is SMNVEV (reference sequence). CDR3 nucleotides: TGTGCCAGCAGTTTAGGGGACAGGGTTGTAGATACGCAGTATTTT. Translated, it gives CASSLGDRVVDTQYF.

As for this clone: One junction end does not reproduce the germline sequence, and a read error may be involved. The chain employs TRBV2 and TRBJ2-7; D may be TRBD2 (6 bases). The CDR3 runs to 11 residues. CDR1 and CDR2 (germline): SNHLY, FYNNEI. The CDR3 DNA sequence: TGTGCCAGCCGGGACTCCCACGAGCAGTACTTC. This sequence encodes CASRDSHEQYF.

The CDR3 region is CASSPGESTEAFF. CDR3 DNA sequence: TGCGCCAGCAGTCCCGGAGAGAGCACTGAAGCTTTCTTT. The chain has TRBV5-1 and TRBJ1-1; D is uncertain. The CDR3 has 13 amino acids. The V gene's germline CDR1 is SGHRS and CDR2 YFSETQ. V dropped 5 bases and J dropped 4 bases, with 12 bases sitting between them.